One sample yielded the 8 T cell receptor beta chains listed below, sequenced in a study of T cell responses to AZD1222 COVID-19 vaccine. Sequencing was performed with immunoSEQ multiplex PCR; in TCRdb, only in-frame clones are kept and a portion is missing. This sample carries about 150,000 clones, approximately 91% of them seen once, and the ten largest clones take about 1.8%. Sample: peripheral blood, taken 28 days after the second AZD1222 dose. The origin of the receptors is an adult who received the AZD1222 COVID-19 vaccine.

This chain links TRBV4-1 with TRBJ1-5; D ambiguous. CDR3 length equals 16 residues. The germline CDR1 and CDR2 sequences are MGHRA and YSYEKL. V was clipped by 1 base and J by 0 bases, with 10 bases between them. DNA for the CDR3: TGCGCCAGCAGCCAAGGAAGGGCGTATAGCAATCAGCCCCAGCATTTT. Encoded protein: CASSQGRAYSNQPQHF.

The genes are TRBV3-1 (or the pseudogene TRBV3-2) and TRBJ1-2; D not resolved. CDR1 is LGHDT, CDR2 YNNKEL, per germline (reference sequence). V was cut by 4 bases and J by 7 bases, with 16 bases left in between. The CDR3 length is 14 residues. The CDR3 reads CASSPSGGLGGYTF. DNA for the CDR3: TGTGCCAGCAGCCCTTCTGGAGGGCTGGGTGGCTACACCTTC.

The chain combines TRBV6-5 with TRBJ1-5, with TRBD1 matching 9 bases. Per germline, CDR1 MNHEY and CDR2 SVGAGI. This CDR3 region has 15 residues. V shed 6 bases, J shed 1 base, and the junction held 4 bases outside the gene matches. CDR3 in amino acids: CASRGDRGSNQPQHF. The DNA of the CDR3 is TGTGCCAGCAGGGGAGACAGGGGGAGCAATCAGCCCCAGCATTTT.

In nucleotides, the CDR3 is TGTGCCAGCAGCGTGGACGGCCACACTGAAGCTTTCTTT. Its protein product is CASSVDGHTEAFF. The genes are TRBV7-3 and TRBJ1-1; D is unclear. CDR3 length: 13 residues. Germline CDR1 and CDR2: SGHTA and FQGTGA. The V and J ends lost 5 bases and 3 bases respectively, with 10 bases between them.

The chain has TRBV5-1 and TRBJ1-1; 9 nucleotides agree with TRBD1. J gave up 3 bases and V 3 bases, and 6 bases lay outside the gene matches. From germline, CDR1 is SGHRS and CDR2 YFSETQ. CDR3 size: 15 residues. The CDR3 nucleotides read TGCGCCAGCAGCTCACCGGACAGGGGAGACACTGAAGCTTTCTTT. It specifies CASSSPDRGDTEAFF.

This clone was recorded only once. The chain links TRBV5-4 to TRBJ2-7, with 9 nucleotides matching TRBD2. The germline V gene has CDR1 SGHNT and CDR2 YYREEE (reference sequence). The CDR3 contains 14 residues. The V and J ends lost 4 bases and 8 bases, in that order; junction bases with no gene match: 10. CDR3 protein: CASSTRPTSGKQYF. The CDR3 DNA is TGTGCCAGCAGCACCCGGCCGACTAGCGGCAAGCAGTACTTC.

This chain joins TRBV21-1 and TRBJ1-5; whether TRBD1, the table's D call, matches the DNA was not checked. TRBV21-1 is a recognized pseudogene. This CDR3 has 20 amino acids. The CDR3 DNA reads as TGTGCCAGCAGCAAAGTAGAGACAGGGGGTGAGCCACTTTCCAATCAGCCCCAGCATTTT. Protein sequence: CASSKVETGGEPLSNQPQHF.

The chain links TRBV5-1 to TRBJ1-1; D might be TRBD1 (5 bases). CDR3 length equals 14 residues. V was trimmed by 7 bases and J by 4 bases, leaving 17 bases between them. The germline V gene encodes CDR1 SGHRS and CDR2 YFSETQ. CDR3 residues: CASGGQADGTEAFF. DNA for the CDR3: TGCGCCAGCGGCGGACAAGCGGATGGCACTGAAGCTTTCTTT.